This T cell receptor (beta chain) was sequenced in a study of tumor-infiltrating lymphocytes in localized non-small cell lung cancer. Germline loops: CDR1 SGHNT, CDR2 YYREEE (reference sequence). The CDR3 length is 15 residues. With 5 bases clipped from V and 8 bases from J, the junction kept 6 bases outside the gene matches. Profiling relied on immunoSEQ multiplex PCR, and the TCRdb table lists in-frame clones only, not all of them. The table includes about 3,400 clones, 79% detected once. J is TRBJ2-1 and V is TRBV5-4; 14 positions match TRBD2. This TCR was sampled from a human donor with non-small cell lung cancer. The sequencing sample was made of uninvolved lung tissue not adjacent to the tumor. CDR3 in amino acids: CASSSPGLAGDEQFF. The CDR3 DNA follows: TGTGCCAGCAGTTCTCCGGGACTAGCGGGGGATGAGCAGTTCTTC.